This paragraph covers one T cell receptor beta chain sequence. This record comes from a study of control samples from healthy donors and cancer patients. Sequencing was performed with immunoSEQ multiplex PCR; in TCRdb, only in-frame clones are kept and a portion is missing. Among approximately 46,000 clones, approximately 90% were seen once, and the ten largest hold 0.7% to 0.85%. V lost 5 bases to trimming and J lost 0 bases; unmatched junction nucleotides: 3. Germline CDR1 SQVTM, CDR2 ANQGSEA. The CDR3 spans 16 residues. The chain carries TRBV29-1 and TRBJ2-1, with 14 bases aligning to TRBD2. The sample consisted of PBMCs. This TCR was sampled from a man aged 30 to 39 with colorectal cancer. The DNA for the CDR3 is TGCAGCGTTACGGGACTAGCGGGGGCCTCCTACAATGAGCAGTTCTTC. Translated, it gives CSVTGLAGASYNEQFF.